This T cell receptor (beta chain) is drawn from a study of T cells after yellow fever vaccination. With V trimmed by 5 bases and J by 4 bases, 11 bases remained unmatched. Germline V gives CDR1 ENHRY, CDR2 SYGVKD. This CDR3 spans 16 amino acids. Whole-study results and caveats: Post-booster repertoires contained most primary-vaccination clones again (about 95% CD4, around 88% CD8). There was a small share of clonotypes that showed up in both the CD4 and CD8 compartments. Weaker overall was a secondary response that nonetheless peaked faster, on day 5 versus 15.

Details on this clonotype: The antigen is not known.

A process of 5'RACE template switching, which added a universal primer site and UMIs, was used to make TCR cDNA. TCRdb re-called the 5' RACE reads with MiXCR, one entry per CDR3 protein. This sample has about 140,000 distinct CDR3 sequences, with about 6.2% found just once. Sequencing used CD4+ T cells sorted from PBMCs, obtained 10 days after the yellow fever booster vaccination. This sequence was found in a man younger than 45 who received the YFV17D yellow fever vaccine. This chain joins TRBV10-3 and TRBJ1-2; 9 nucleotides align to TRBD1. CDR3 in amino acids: CAISSGQGSSVYGYTF. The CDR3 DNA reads TGTGCCATCAGTTCGGGACAGGGCAGTTCGGTCTATGGCTACACCTTC.